The 17 T cell receptor beta chains below all came from one sample that was sequenced in a study of Graves' ophthalmopathy and Graves' hyperthyroidism. Investigators amplified TCR beta CDR3 regions from RNA transcripts. First-round RT-PCR relied on HTBI primers, and a second-round multiplex PCR came next. Via MiXCR, TCRdb re-called the multiplex PCR reads, giving one row per CDR3 protein. The data hold 170,000 or so distinct CDR3 sequences, with less than 45% observed a single time. The sequenced material came from peripheral blood. The receptors stem from a woman aged 40 to 50 with Graves' ophthalmopathy.

This clonotype was counted ten times or more. This chain links TRBV5-5 with TRBJ2-7, with 9 positions matching TRBD1. Germline V lookup: CDR1 SGHKS, CDR2 YYEKEE (reference sequence). V shed 3 bases and J 2 bases; nucleotides not matched to a gene: 3. The CDR3 loop spans 14 amino acids. CDR3 region: CASSSQGAAYEQYF. In DNA, the CDR3 is TGTGCCAGCAGCTCACAGGGGGCGGCCTACGAGCAGTACTTC.

V usage is TRBV6-1 and J usage is TRBJ2-7; 8 bases are a match to TRBD1. CDR1 is MNHNS and CDR2 is SASEGT in the germline V gene. Trimming removed 8 bases from V and 2 bases from J; junction bases left unmatched: 11. There are 15 residues in the CDR3. This CDR3 is CASPSLQGQAYEQYF. The DNA of the CDR3 is TGTGCCAGCCCGTCGCTACAGGGACAGGCCTACGAGCAGTACTTC.

A single count supports this clonotype. The chain employs TRBV30 and TRBJ2-7; D gene uncertain. V was trimmed by 2 bases and J by 4 bases, leaving 12 bases between them. From germline, CDR1 is GTSNPN and CDR2 SVGIG (reference sequence). CDR3 size: 13 residues. The CDR3 loop is CAWSPLLGYEQYF. CDR3 DNA: TGTGCCTGGAGTCCCCTGTTGGGTTACGAGCAGTACTTC.

This clonotype was observed at least ten times. The rearrangement uses TRBV12-3 or TRBV12-4 and TRBJ2-5; 8 bases are shared with TRBD1. With V trimmed by 4 bases and J by 3 bases, 1 base remained unmatched. This CDR3 region has 13 residues. This CDR3 reads CASSSGQEETQYF. Written as DNA, the CDR3 is TGTGCCAGCAGTTCGGGACAGGAAGAGACCCAGTACTTC.

The chain carries TRBV4-2 and TRBJ2-7, with D possibly matching TRBD2 (9 bases). Per germline, CDR1 LGHNA and CDR2 YNFKEQ. V was shortened by 4 bases and J by 3 bases, with 34 bases between the two germline ends. The CDR3 is made up of 21 amino acids. The CDR3 nucleotides are TGTGCCAGCAGCCCAAGAACCGGACAGGGCGCGCAGTGGACTAGCGTCTACGAGCAGTACTTC. Amino acids: CASSPRTGQGAQWTSVYEQYF.

This clonotype has ten or more counts. The V call is TRBV19, the J call TRBJ1-5; D gene ambiguous. The germline V gene has CDR1 LNHDA and CDR2 SQIVND (reference sequence). Trimming shortened V by 8 bases and J by 1 base, and 12 bases separated the two germline ends. CDR3 length equals 14 residues. DNA for the CDR3: TGTGCCAGTTCCGGAATGGGGAGCAATCAGCCCCAGCATTTT. Translating gives CASSGMGSNQPQHF.

This clonotype was counted at least ten times. The rearrangement uses TRBV2 and TRBJ1-2; 8 bases align to TRBD1. Unmatched junction bases numbered 10, after V lost 6 bases and J lost 4 bases. This CDR3 has 15 amino acids. Germline V gene data show CDR1 as SNHLY and CDR2 as FYNNEI. CDR3 protein: CASRRGQDAFYGYTF. CDR3 DNA sequence: TGTGCCAGCAGACGGGGACAGGATGCCTTCTATGGCTACACCTTC.

V and J are TRBV24-1 and TRBJ2-7, with D uncertain. The CDR3 covers 14 residues. Germline CDR1 reads KGHDR; CDR2 reads SFDVKD. The V and J ends lost 9 bases and 0 bases respectively, with 14 bases between them. Here the CDR3 DNA reads TGTGCCACCCCAGATGCCGAGAGCTCCTACGAGCAGTACTTC. It encodes CATPDAESSYEQYF.

This clonotype was recorded many times. The V call is TRBV28, the J call TRBJ2-2; D possibly corresponds to TRBD2 (6 bases). Germline CDR1 and CDR2: MDHEN and SYDVKM. The CDR3 sequence is 17 residues long. V was shortened by 6 bases and J by 6 bases, with 23 bases between the two germline ends. The CDR3 protein is CASRREIKLLKAGELFF. The CDR3, as DNA: TGTGCCAGCAGACGGGAGATTAAATTATTAAAGGCCGGGGAGCTGTTTTTT.

The gene calls are TRBV6-1 and TRBJ2-7; 8 bases are a match to TRBD1. V trimming: 6 bases; J trimming: 3 bases; junction bases outside the gene matches: 7. Germline V gives CDR1 MNHNS, CDR2 SASEGT. The CDR3 has 14 amino acids. This CDR3 reads CASRAGQDNYEQYF. CDR3 sequence (DNA): TGTGCCAGCAGGGCGGGACAGGACAACTACGAGCAGTACTTC.

This clonotype has ten or more counts. The V call is TRBV12-3 or TRBV12-4, the J call TRBJ2-3; 9 nucleotides line up with TRBD2. The length of the CDR3 is 15 residues. V shed 6 bases and J 5 bases; nucleotides not matched to a gene: 9. The CDR3 is CASRRREGQGDTQYF. DNA for the CDR3: TGTGCCAGCAGGCGGCGGGAGGGCCAGGGAGATACGCAGTATTTT.

This clonotype has just a few counts. This chain links TRBV7-2 with TRBJ1-2; no definite D call. Trimming pared 1 base from V and 8 bases from J, leaving 8 bases between. This CDR3 region has 12 residues. Germline values: CDR1 SGHTA, CDR2 FQGNSA. The CDR3 spells CASSLDGQGYTF. The CDR3 nucleotides read TGTGCCAGCAGCTTAGACGGCCAGGGCTACACCTTC.

This chain uses TRBV3-1 with TRBJ2-7, with 8 positions matching TRBD2. The CDR3 sequence is 13 residues long. After removal of 4 bases from V and 2 bases from J, the junction contained 1 base not matched to a gene. CDR1 is LGHDT and CDR2 is YNNKEL in the germline V gene (reference sequence). CDR3 sequence reads: CASSLGLAYEQYF. The CDR3 bases are TGTGCCAGCAGCCTGGGACTAGCCTACGAGCAGTACTTC.

There are many counts of this clonotype. V gene TRBV6-2 or TRBV6-3 combines with J gene TRBJ1-1, with 9 bases fitting TRBD1. The junction had 6 bases not matched to a gene; V was cut back by 6 bases and J by 7 bases. The CDR3 is made up of 13 amino acids. From germline, CDR1 is MNHEY and CDR2 SVGEGT. CDR3 region: CASRQQGAGEAFF. In nucleotides, the CDR3 is TGTGCCAGCAGACAACAGGGGGCAGGTGAAGCTTTCTTT.

The rearrangement uses TRBV12-3 or TRBV12-4 and TRBJ2-7, with D perhaps TRBD2 (6 bases). The length of the CDR3 is 16 residues. Trimming pared 3 bases from V and 0 bases from J, leaving 15 bases between. The CDR3 here is CASSFPQAGSSYEQYF. CDR3 DNA sequence: TGTGCCAGCAGTTTCCCTCAAGCGGGTAGCTCCTACGAGCAGTACTTC.

Only a few counts were recorded for this clonotype. The chain is built from TRBV6-2 or TRBV6-3 and TRBJ2-7, with 7 positions matching TRBD1. There are 15 residues in the CDR3. Germline loops: CDR1 MNHEY, CDR2 SVGEGT. Losses at the gene ends were 0 bases for V and 9 bases for J; bases not matched to a gene: 11. This CDR3 reads CASSYSDRRPPRQYF. The CDR3 DNA reads as TGTGCCAGCAGTTACTCGGACAGGCGTCCCCCCCGGCAGTACTTC.

The chain couples TRBV6-2 or TRBV6-3 to TRBJ2-7, with 9 positions matching TRBD1. CDR3 length: 16 amino acids. V dropped 4 bases and J dropped 1; count of bases not matched to a gene: 8. The V gene's germline CDR1 is MNHEY and CDR2 SVGEGT. The CDR3 sequence is CASSSERDRESYEQYF. As DNA, the CDR3 is TGTGCCAGCAGTTCGGAACGGGACAGGGAATCCTACGAGCAGTACTTC.